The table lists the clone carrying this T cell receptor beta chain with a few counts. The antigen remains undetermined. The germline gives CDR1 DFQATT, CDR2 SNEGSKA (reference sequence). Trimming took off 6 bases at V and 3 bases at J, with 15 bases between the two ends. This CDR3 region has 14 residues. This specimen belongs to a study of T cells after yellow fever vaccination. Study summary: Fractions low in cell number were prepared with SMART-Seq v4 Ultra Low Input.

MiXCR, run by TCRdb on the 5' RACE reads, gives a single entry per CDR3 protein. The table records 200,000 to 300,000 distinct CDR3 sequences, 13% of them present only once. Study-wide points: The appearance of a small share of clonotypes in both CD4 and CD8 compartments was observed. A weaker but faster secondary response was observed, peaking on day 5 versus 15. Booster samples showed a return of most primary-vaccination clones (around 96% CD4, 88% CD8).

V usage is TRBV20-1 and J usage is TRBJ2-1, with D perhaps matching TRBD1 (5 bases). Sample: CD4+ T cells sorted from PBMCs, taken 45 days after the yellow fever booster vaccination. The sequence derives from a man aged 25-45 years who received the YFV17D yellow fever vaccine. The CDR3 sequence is CSAARTGRYNEQFF. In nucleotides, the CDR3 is TGCAGTGCCGCGCGCACAGGCCGCTACAATGAGCAGTTCTTC.